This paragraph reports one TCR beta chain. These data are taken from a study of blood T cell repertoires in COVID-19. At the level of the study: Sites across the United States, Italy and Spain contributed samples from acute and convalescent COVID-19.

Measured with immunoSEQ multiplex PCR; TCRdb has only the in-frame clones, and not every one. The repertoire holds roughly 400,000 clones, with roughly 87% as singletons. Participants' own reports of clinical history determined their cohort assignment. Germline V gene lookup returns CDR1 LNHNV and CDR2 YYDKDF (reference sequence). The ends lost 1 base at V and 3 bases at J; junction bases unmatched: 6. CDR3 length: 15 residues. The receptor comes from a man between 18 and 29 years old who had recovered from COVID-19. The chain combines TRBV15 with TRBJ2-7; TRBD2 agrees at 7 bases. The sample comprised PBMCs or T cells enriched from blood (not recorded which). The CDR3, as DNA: TGTGCCACCAGCAGAGGGCCGGGGGGACTCTACGAGCAGTACTTC. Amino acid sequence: CATSRGPGGLYEQYF.